Described below is a single T cell receptor beta chain sequence and its context. Its binding antigen is unknown. Base qualities are missing; no much larger clone stands one base away. This entry comes from a study of cytomegalovirus exposure and HLA in healthy donors (dated by TCRdb to 2017 to 2019). About the full investigation: In an earlier analysis of roughly 590 of the donors, 276 Gb of sequence data and about 110 million unique TCR beta sequences from approximately 180 million T cells were reported. In the later analysis, no new phenotypic data were used to find candidate immune exposures; instead, reliance was placed on TCR beta sequences and their occurrence across donors. The study aimed to test whether cataloging public T cell receptors could reveal signatures of past pathogen exposure. Using immunosequencing, the study profiled T cell repertoires from around 680 subjects and related those repertoires to cytomegalovirus serostatus. On average, 235,054 unique TCR beta nucleotide sequences were sequenced per donor among a few hundred genotyped donors of the cohort, with approximately 18% of those sequences being non-productive. In a later genetic analysis, genome-wide SNP genotypes for 398 of the 666 donors were used, and that subset was treated as a discovery cohort. All discovery cohort repertoires had been generated on a single sequencing platform. High-throughput TCR immunosequencing, statistical association of individual TCRs with disease status, and machine learning were combined to predict cytomegalovirus infection status. Class I and class II HLA loci were covered by the typing at four-digit resolution. Along with the 666-subject first cohort, a separate validation cohort of over a hundred different subjects was used. To study patterns of TCR occurrence, a later analysis re-analyzed previously published TCR beta repertoires from 700 or so donors and added high-resolution HLA genotyping. Of the approximately 400 genotyped donors, 75% to 85% were placed in the genetic ancestry cluster associated with self-reported Caucasian donors. Typing coverage differed by locus: A, B, C, DRB1 and DQB1 were typed in roughly 620-640 donors, DQA1 in 500 to 550, DPA1 in some 570, and DPB1 in 472. Roughly five DR-DQ haplotypes were handled as single units for association and clustering, since linkage in the cohort was strong. An early release covering some 640 HLA-typed donors comprised about 300 gigabases of sequencing data and approximately 80 million unique TCR sequences. An earlier analysis of about 620 of the donors applied high-throughput TCR beta sequencing to assess whether each TCR beta V gene segment acted as functional or pseudogenic. Donor age, sex, ethnicity and CMV serostatus were collected together with the repertoire data. General conclusions and limits of the study: Specific HLA alleles were associated with some 15,000 TCR beta sequences at a false discovery rate of 0.05 in a later analysis. Because HLA typing was unavailable for some donors at each locus, only the typed subset was used in association tests. Roughly uniform sequencing depth across donors was assumed in presence/absence analyses, although this assumption may not hold. It was suggested by the authors that the approach could potentially be generalized to other disease states and immunological phenotypes. In a later analysis, several top co-occurrence clusters were reported to appear linked to parvovirus B19, influenza, CMV and Epstein-Barr virus. Only TCR beta chains were sequenced in this cohort, and the absence of alpha or paired-chain data limited detectable features. An association between a missense DCLRE1C variant and V-gene and J-gene trimming of TCR beta chains was found in a later genetic analysis and replicated in an independent cohort. For the cohort, immune exposure information was limited to CMV serostatus. In vitro tests confirmed that a few of the cytomegalovirus-associated TCR beta chains recognize cytomegalovirus antigens. Linkage disequilibrium might explain the correlated functional status among segregating V segments, but an unknown experimental factor could not be ruled out. In a later genetic analysis, fewer N-insertions in productive TCRs were reported among donors in an Asian-associated ancestry cluster than the approximately 670-donor mean. Because counts were too low, some 17 rarely observed V segments, including chromosome 9 orphons, were left out of the earlier analysis of about 620 of the donors. Most TCR sequences were observed very rarely across donors, whereas some public TCRs were present in many individuals. An earlier analysis of approximately 540 of the donors showed that most TCR beta V segments appeared in productive rearrangements either about 87% or about 30% of the time, which broadly matched IMGT annotations. In a later analysis, most CMV-associated TCR beta chains were found to appear HLA-restricted, with HLA associations seemingly driven largely by CMV exposure. A cluster of highly shared sequence variants was judged likely to represent a technical artifact of the sequencing pipeline. Some IMGT-functional V segments, including TRBV6-2 and TRBV6-3, could not be told apart with the 87-base-pair reads, so those segments were excluded. In a later analysis, TCR association rates were found to vary across HLA loci, with the most associated TCRs seen for DRB1 alleles and the fewest for HLA-C alleles. In a later analysis, HLA-associated TCR beta chains were found to be more clonally expanded and to have lower generation probabilities than equally common non-associated chains. In both the original and validation cohorts, the classifier was reported to diagnose cytomegalovirus status with high specificity and sensitivity. A further reported finding was that TCR beta sequences accurately predicted the HLA-A and HLA-B alleles for most subjects in the first cohort. The study listed 150 to 200 TCR beta chains as associated with cytomegalovirus. Assigning TCR associations to individual alleles was difficult when HLA alleles, especially DR and DQ, strongly co-occurred.

The cohort was made up of approximately 700 healthy bone marrow donors. At the time of sampling, all cohort members were nominally healthy, though unrecorded immune exposures were likely present. The donor tested CMV seropositive and was one of the 289 seropositive cohort members. Every donor gave a peripheral blood sample, and the peripheral blood mononuclear cells from that sample were used for TCR beta sequencing. Genomic DNA extraction from the blood cell samples was performed with the Qiagen DNeasy Blood Extraction Kit. Libraries were made using the immunoSEQ multiplex PCR assay. For the multiplex PCR, a mixture combining 60 forward primers for TCR Vbeta segments and 13 reverse primers for TCR Jbeta segments was used. A multiplex PCR assay on genomic DNA amplified the CDR3 region of rearranged TCR beta genes. The amplified TCR beta libraries were sequenced on the Illumina HiSeq System as 87-base-pair reads. The paper's processing steps were these. In a later analysis, some 80 million unique TCR beta chains were counted across the roughly 670 repertoires, and approximately 11 million of these chains were shared by at least two donors. To remove PCR and sequencing errors, raw reads were error-corrected and collapsed into unique sequences using a nearest-neighbor algorithm that merged closely related sequences. CDR3 sequences were aligned to IMGT reference sequences to assign V, D and J gene segments. For a sequence to be retained, at least a six-nucleotide match to both a V gene segment and a J gene segment was required. Rearrangements were called productive when the CDR3 lacked stop codons and stayed in frame with V and J; all others were non-productive. Following IMGT convention, CDR3 was defined as the stretch from the second conserved V-encoded cysteine up to the conserved J-encoded phenylalanine. Sequences without an unambiguous match to a single V gene segment were excluded from the earlier analysis of about 630 of the donors. In an earlier analysis of approximately 590 of the donors, a V segment was called functional when productive rearrangements were above 56.7%, and segregating when the standard deviation between donors exceeded 5%. To diagnose cytomegalovirus status from the catalog of TCR beta chain sequences, a statistical classification framework was built. In a later analysis, TCR nucleotide sequences were compared against IMGT/GENE-DB human TR gene sequences so that V and J genes could be assigned. The TCRdist pipeline was used in a later analysis to assign CDR3 sequences and most-parsimonious VDJ recombination scenarios. In a later analysis, each TCR beta chain was defined by its CDR3 amino acid sequence together with its V-gene family, and reads lacking a unique V-gene family were excluded. To address suspected cross-contamination and a sequencing artifact, a later analysis removed 592 highly shared, low-generation-probability nucleotide sequences. In a later analysis, a clonal expansion index was calculated for each public chain from normalized within-repertoire ranks of inferred template counts. In a later analysis, generation probabilities were computed using a VDJ recombination model fitted to out-of-frame rearrangements, and the results were checked against IGoR. A later analysis scored TCR-TCR, TCR-HLA and TCR-CMV co-occurrence with hypergeometric tests, applying a repertoire-size bias correction to TCR pairs. To estimate false discovery rates, a later analysis permuted the HLA or CMV assignments 20 times. A later analysis grouped co-occurring TCRs with DBSCAN, adding TCRdist sequence similarity when clustering within HLA-allele-positive subsets. Repertoires with fewer than 30,000 or more than 120,000 public chains, plus five repertoires with anomalous nucleotide sharing, were excluded from co-occurrence clustering. TCRdb carries this immuneACCESS record with in-frame sequences only. Its versions omit some clonotypes, under half of them owing to an unresolved V gene in the studies checked, with the rest unexplained. The DNA gave D and trimming, while V, J and clone size come from that table. Within this sample are approximately 150,000 clones, with almost 85% of them counted one time only. The ten largest clonotypes hold 4.8% of the sample.

From V the trimming removes 4 bases and from J it removes 4 bases, while the gene matches leave 7 bases of the junction unaccounted for. According to the germline V gene, CDR1 reads SQVTM and CDR2 reads ANQGSEA. The CDR3 has 14 amino acids, counting the end cysteine and phenylalanine. Here the CDR3 DNA is all that survives: 42 bases in frame from base 1. The chain is encoded by TRBV29-1 joined to TRBJ1-1; TRBD1 agrees with 9 junctional bases. The clonotype was recovered from a girl under 18 in good health and CMV-seropositive. Material for sequencing was PBMCs. The bases are TGCAGCGTTGCCGGACAGGGGTCCGGCACTGAAGCTTTCTTT. Its translation is CSVAGQGSGTEAFF.